This T cell receptor beta chain was recovered during a study of T cell changes during pregnancy in multiple sclerosis. This CDR3 has 12 amino acids. The protocol was immunoSEQ multiplex PCR, while the TCRdb copy is restricted to in-frame clones and leaves out a portion. The repertoire holds about 53,000 clones, with about 88% as singletons. This sequence originates from a female donor with multiple sclerosis, enrolled in a pregnancy study. The chain couples TRBV21-1 to TRBJ1-4. TRBV21-1 has pseudogene status. The sequenced sample was CD8+ T cells from peripheral blood mononuclear cells, obtained before pregnancy. CDR3 bases: TGTGCCAGCGGGGGGGGGCGCGGAAAACTGTTTTTT. Translation gives CASGGGRGKLFF.